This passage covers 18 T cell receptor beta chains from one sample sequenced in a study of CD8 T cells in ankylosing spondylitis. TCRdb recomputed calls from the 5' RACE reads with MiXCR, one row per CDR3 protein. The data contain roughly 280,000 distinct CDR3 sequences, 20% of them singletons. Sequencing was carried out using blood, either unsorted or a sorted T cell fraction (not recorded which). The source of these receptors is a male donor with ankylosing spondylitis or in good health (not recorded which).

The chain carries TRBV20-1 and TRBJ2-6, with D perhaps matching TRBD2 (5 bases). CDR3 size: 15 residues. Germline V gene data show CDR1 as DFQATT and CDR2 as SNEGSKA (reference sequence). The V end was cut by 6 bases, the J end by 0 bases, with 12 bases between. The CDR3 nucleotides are TGCAGTGCCCCAGGACTGAGCTCTGGGGCCAACGTCCTGACTTTC. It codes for CSAPGLSSGANVLTF.

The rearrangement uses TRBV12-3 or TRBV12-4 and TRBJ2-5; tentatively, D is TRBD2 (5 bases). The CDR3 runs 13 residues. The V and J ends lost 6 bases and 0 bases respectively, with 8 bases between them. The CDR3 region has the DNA TGTGCCAGCAGCTTGACTAACCAAGAGACCCAGTACTTC. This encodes CASSLTNQETQYF.

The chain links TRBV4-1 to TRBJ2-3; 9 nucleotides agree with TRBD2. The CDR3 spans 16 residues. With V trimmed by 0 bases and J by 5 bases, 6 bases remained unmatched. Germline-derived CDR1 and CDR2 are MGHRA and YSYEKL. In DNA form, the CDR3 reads TGCGCCAGCAGCCAAGAGGTTGGACTAGCGCAAGATACGCAGTATTTT. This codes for CASSQEVGLAQDTQYF.

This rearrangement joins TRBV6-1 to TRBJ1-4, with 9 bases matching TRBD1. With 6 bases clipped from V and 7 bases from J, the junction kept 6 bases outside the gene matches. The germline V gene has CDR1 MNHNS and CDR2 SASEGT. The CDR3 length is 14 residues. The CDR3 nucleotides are TGTGCCAGCAGATCCGGGACAGGGAGTGAAAAACTGTTTTTT. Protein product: CASRSGTGSEKLFF.

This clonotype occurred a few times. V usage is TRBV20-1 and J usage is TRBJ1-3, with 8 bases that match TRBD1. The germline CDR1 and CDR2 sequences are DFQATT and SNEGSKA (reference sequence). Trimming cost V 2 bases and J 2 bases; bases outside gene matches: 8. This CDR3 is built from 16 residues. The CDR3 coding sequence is TGCAGTGCTAGACGACAGGGGAACCCCCCTGGAAACACCATATATTTT. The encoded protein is CSARRQGNPPGNTIYF.

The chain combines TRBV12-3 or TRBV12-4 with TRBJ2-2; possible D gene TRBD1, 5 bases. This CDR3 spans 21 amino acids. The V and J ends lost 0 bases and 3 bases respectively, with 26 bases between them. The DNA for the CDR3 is TGTGCCAGCAGTTTAGCTTTTGTGGGGCGTAGGTTGGCCCTAGACACCGGGGAGCTGTTTTTT. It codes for CASSLAFVGRRLALDTGELFF.

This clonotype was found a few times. CDR3 nucleotide sequence: TGCGCCAGCAGCTTTGGACGAGGAGAAGAAAAACTGTTTTTT. It codes for CASSFGRGEEKLFF. The chain joins TRBV5-1 to TRBJ1-4; D is unclear. V lost 2 bases, J lost 8 bases, and 13 bases lay in between. The germline CDR1 and CDR2 sequences are SGHRS and YFSETQ. This CDR3 spans 14 amino acids.

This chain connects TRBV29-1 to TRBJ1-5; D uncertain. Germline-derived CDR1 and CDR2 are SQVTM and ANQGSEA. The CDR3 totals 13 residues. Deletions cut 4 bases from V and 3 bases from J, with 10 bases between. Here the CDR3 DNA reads TGCAGCGTTGCGGAGGGCCCCAATCAGCCCCAGCATTTT. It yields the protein CSVAEGPNQPQHF.

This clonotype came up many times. CDR3 protein: CASSYAHFPGTKNEKLFF. The CDR3 nucleotides read TGTGCCAGCAGTTACGCCCATTTCCCCGGGACAAAAAATGAAAAACTGTTTTTT. The rearrangement uses TRBV12-3 or TRBV12-4 and TRBJ1-4; the D gene is possibly TRBD1 (6 bases). The V end was cut by 4 bases, the J end by 5 bases, with 23 bases between. The CDR3 has 18 amino acids.

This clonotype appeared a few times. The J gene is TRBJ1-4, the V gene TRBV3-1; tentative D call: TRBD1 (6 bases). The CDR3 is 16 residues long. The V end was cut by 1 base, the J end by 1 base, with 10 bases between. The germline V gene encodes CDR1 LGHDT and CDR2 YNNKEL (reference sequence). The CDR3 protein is CASSQADSRTNEKLFF. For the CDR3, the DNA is TGTGCCAGCAGCCAAGCGGACAGCCGAACTAATGAAAAACTGTTTTTT.

The CDR3 loop reads CASSLGDAEKLFF. In nucleotides, the CDR3 is TGCGCCAGCAGCTTGGGAGACGCCGAAAAACTGTTTTTT. The chain combines TRBV5-1 with TRBJ1-4; D not resolved. The germline V and J ends were trimmed by 0 bases and 8 bases, with 8 bases remaining between them. The CDR3 consists of 13 residues. CDR1 and CDR2 from the germline V gene are SGHRS and YFSETQ.

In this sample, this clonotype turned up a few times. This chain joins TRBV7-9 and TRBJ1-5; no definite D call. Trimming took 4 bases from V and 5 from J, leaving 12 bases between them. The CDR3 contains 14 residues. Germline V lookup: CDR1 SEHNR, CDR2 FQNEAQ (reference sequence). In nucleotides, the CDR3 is TGTGCCAGCAGCTCGGACTCACAAGATCAGCCCCAGCATTTT. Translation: CASSSDSQDQPQHF.

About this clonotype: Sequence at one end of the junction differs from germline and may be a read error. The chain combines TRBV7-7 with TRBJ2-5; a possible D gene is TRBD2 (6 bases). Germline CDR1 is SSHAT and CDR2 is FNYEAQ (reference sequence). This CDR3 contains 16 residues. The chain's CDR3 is CASSPRLGSPEETQYF. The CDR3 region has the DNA TGTGCTAGCAGCCCCCGACTAGGGTCTCCGGAAGAGACCCAGTACTTC.

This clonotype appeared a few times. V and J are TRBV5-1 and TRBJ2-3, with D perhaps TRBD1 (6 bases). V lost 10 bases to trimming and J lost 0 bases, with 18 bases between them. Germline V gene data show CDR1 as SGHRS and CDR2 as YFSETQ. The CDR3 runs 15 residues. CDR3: CASSAGDTSTDTQYF. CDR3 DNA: TGCGCCTCCTCGGCAGGGGACACTAGCACAGATACGCAGTATTTT.

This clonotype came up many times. The CDR3 coding sequence is TGCAGCGTCGCTGAGGCAGCAGATACGCAGTATTTT. It codes for CSVAEAADTQYF. The chain carries TRBV29-1 and TRBJ2-3; D not certain. CDR3 size: 12 residues. Germline V lookup: CDR1 SQVTM, CDR2 ANQGSEA. Between the trimmed V and J ends, which lost 6 bases and 4 bases, there was a span of 11 bases.

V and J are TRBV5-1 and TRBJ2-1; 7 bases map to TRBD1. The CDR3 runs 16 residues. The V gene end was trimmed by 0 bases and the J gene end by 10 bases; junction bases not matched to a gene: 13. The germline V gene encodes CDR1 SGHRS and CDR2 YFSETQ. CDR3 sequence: CASSLADRVFPIEQFF. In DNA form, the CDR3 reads TGCGCCAGCAGCTTGGCCGACAGGGTATTTCCAATCGAGCAGTTCTTC.

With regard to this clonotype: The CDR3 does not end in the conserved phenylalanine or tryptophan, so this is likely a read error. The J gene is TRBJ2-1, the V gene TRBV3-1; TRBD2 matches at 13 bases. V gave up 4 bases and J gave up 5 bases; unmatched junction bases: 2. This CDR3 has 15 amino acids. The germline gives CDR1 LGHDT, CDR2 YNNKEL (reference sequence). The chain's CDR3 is CASSRGTSGNNEQFL. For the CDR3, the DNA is TGTGCCAGCAGCCGAGGGACTAGCGGGAACAATGAGCAGTTCTTA.

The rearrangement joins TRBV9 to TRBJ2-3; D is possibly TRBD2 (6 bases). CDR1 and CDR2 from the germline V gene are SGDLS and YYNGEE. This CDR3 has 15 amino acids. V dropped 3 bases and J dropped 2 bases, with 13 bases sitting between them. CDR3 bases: TGTGCCAGCAGCGCCTATAGGACTATCACAGATACGCAGTATTTT. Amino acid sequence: CASSAYRTITDTQYF.